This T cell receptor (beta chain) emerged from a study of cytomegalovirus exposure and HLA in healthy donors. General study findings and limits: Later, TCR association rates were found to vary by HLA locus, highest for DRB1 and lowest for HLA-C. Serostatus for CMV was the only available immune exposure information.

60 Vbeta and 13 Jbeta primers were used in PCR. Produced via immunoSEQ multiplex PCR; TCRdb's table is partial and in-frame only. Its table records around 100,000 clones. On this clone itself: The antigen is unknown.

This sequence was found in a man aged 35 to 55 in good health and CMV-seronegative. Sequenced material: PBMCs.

This CDR3 is CASINQGPHPPYEQYF. CDR3 DNA sequence: TGTGCCAGCATAAATCAGGGTCCCCACCCTCCCTACGAGCAGTACTTC. V is TRBV9 and J is TRBJ2-7, with D possibly TRBD1 on 5 matching bases. V gave up 6 bases and J gave up 2 bases, with 21 bases separating them. CDR3 length: 16 residues. The germline V gene encodes CDR1 SGDLS and CDR2 YYNGEE.